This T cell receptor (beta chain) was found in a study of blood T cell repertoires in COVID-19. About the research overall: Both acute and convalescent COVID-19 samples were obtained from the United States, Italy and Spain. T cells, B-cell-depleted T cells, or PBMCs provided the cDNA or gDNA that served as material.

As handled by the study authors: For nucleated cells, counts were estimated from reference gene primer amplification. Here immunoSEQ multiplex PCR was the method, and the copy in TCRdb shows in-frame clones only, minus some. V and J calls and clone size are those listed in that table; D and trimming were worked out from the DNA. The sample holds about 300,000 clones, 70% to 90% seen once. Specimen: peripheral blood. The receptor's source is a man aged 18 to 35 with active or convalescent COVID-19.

CDR3 nucleotide sequence: TGTGCCAGCAGCTTGGGAGCGGGGCTCTACGAGCAGTACTTC. Translation gives CASSLGAGLYEQYF. The rearrangement links TRBV11-2 to TRBJ2-7; 7 bases match TRBD2. CDR3 length equals 14 residues. V lost 3 bases and J lost 3; bases outside the gene matches: 5. CDR1 SGHAT and CDR2 FQNNGV come from the germline V gene.